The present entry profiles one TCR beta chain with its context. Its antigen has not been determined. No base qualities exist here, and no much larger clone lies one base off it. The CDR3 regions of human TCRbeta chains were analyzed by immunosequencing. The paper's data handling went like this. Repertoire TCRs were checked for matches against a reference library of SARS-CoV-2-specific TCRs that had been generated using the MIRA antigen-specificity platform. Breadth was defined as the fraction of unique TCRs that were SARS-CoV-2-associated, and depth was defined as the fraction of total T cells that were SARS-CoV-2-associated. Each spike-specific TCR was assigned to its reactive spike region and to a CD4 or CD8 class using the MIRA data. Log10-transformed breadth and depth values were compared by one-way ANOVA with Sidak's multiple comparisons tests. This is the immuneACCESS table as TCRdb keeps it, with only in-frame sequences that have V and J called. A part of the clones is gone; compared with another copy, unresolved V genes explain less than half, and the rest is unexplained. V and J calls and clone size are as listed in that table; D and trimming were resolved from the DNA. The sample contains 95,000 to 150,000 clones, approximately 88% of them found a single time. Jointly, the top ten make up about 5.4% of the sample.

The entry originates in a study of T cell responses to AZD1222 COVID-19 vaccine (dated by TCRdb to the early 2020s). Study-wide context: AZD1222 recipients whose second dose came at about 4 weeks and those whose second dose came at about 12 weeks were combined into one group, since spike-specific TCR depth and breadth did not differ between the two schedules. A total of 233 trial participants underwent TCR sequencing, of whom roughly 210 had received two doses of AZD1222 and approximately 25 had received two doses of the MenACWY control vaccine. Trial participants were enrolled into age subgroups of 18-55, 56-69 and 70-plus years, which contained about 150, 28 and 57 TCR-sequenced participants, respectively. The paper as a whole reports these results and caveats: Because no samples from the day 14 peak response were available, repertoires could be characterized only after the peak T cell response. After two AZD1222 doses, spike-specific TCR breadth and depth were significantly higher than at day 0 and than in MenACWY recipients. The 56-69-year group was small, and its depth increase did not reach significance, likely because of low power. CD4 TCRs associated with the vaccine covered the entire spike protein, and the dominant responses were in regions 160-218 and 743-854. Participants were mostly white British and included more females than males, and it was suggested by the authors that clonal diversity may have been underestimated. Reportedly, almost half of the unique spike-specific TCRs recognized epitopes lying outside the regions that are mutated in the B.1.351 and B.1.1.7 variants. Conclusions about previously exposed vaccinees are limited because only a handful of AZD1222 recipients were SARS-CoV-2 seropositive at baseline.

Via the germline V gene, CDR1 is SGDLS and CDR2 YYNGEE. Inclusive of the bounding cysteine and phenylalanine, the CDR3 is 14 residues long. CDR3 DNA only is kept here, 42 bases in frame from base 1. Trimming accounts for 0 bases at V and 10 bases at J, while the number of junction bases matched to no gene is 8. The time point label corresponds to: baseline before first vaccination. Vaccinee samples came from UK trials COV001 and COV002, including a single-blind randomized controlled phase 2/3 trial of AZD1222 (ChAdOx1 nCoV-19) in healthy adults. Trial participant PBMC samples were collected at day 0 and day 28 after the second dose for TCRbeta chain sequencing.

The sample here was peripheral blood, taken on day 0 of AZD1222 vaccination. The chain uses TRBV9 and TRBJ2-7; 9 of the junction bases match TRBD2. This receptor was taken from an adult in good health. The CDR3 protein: CASSVVRAGGQQYF. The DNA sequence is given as TGTGCCAGCAGCGTAGTAAGAGCGGGAGGCCAACAGTACTTC.